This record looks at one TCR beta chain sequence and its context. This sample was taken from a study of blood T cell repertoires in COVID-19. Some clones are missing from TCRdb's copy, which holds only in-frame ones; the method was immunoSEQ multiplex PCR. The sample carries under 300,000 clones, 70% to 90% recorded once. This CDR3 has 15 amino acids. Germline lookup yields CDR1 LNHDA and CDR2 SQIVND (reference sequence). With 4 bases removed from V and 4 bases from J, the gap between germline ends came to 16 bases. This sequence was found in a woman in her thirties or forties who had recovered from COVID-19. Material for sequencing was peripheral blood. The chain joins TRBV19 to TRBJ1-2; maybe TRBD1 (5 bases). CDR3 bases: TGTGCCAGTAGTACAACAGGAGTTCGACTCTATGGCTACACCTTC. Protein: CASSTTGVRLYGYTF.